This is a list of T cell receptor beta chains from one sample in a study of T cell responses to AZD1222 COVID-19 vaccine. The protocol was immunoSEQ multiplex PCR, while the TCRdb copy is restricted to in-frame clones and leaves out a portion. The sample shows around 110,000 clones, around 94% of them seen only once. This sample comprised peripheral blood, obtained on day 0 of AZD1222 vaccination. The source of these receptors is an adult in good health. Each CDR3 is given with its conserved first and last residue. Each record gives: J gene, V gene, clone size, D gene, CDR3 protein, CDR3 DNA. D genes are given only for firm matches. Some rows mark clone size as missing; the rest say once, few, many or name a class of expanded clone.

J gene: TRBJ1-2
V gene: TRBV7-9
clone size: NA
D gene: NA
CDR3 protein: CASSPRMYGYTF
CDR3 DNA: TGTGCCAGCAGCCCGCGAATGTATGGCTACACCTTC

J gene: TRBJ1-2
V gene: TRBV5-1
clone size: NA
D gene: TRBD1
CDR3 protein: CASSMGQGESGTF
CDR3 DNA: TGCGCCAGCAGCATGGGACAGGGGGAGAGTGGGACCTTC

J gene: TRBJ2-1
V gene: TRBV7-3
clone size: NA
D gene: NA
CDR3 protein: CASSPKRALNNEQFF
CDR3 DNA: TGTGCCAGCAGCCCAAAGCGGGCCTTAAACAATGAGCAGTTCTTC

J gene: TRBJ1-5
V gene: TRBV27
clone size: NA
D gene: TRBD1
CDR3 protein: CASSPRGNQPQHF
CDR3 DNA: TGTGCCAGCAGCCCCAGGGGGAATCAGCCCCAGCATTTT

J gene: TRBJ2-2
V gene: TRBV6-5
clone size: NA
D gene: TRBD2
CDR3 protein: CASRSGSNGGELFF
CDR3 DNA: TGTGCCAGCAGGAGCGGGAGTAATGGCGGGGAGCTGTTTTTT

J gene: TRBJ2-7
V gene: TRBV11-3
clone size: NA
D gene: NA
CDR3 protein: CASSLGALPVYEQYF
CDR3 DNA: TGTGCCAGCAGCTTAGGGGCCCTACCCGTCTACGAGCAGTACTTC

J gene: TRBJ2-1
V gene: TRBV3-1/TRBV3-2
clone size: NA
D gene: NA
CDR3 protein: CASSQGGGGNEQFF
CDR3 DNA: TGTGCCAGCAGCCAGGGGGGAGGGGGCAATGAGCAGTTCTTC

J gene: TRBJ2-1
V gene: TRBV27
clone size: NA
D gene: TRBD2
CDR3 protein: CASSLFWTPPGRERGYYDDEQFF
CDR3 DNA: TGTGCCAGCAGTTTATTCTGGACCCCCCCGGGGCGGGAGCGGGGATACTATGATGATGAGCAGTTCTTC

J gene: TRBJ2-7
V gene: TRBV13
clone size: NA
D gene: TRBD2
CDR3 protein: CASSPGLAGESSYEQYF
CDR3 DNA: TGTGCCAGCAGCCCGGGACTAGCGGGAGAGAGCTCCTACGAGCAGTACTTC

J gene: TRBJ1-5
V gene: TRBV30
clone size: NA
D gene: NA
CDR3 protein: CAWGGQDFSNQPQHF
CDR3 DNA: TGTGCCTGGGGAGGGCAGGACTTTAGCAATCAGCCCCAGCATTTT

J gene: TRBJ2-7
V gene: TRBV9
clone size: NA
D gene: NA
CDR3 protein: CASSVDLGTYEQYF
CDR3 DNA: TGTGCCAGCAGCGTAGATCTGGGTACCTACGAGCAGTACTTC

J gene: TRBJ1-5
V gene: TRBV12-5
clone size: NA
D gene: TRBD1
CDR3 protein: CASGADRGIQPQHF
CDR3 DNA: TGTGCTAGTGGCGCAGACAGGGGGATACAGCCCCAGCATTTT

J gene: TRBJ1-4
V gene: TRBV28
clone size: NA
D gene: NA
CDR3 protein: CASSSPGSATNEKLFF
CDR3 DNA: TGTGCCAGCAGTTCCCCAGGGAGTGCAACTAATGAAAAACTGTTTTTT

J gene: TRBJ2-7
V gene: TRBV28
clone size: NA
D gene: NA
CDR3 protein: CASSLVGPYEQYF
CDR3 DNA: TGTGCCAGCAGTTTGGTGGGTCCCTACGAGCAGTACTTC

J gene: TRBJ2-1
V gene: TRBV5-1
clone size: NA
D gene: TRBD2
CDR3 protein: CASSSGTSGYNEQFF
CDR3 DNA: TGCGCCAGCAGCTCCGGGACTAGCGGTTACAATGAGCAGTTCTTC

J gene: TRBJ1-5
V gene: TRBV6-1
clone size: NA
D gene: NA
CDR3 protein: CASRDKYSNQPQHF
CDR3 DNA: TGTGCCAGCCGGGACAAGTATAGCAATCAGCCCCAGCATTTT

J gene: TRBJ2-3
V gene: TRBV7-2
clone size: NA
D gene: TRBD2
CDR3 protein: CASSFGTSGRRRGDTQYF
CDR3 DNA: TGTGCCAGCAGCTTCGGGACTAGCGGGAGGCGACGTGGTGATACGCAGTATTTT

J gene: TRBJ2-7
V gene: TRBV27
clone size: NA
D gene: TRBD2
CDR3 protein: CASSPGSGRAGYEQYF
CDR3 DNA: TGTGCCAGCAGTCCGGGGAGCGGGAGGGCGGGTTACGAGCAGTACTTC

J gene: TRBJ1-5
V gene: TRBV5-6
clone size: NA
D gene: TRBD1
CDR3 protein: CASSPGTGNYQPQHF
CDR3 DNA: TGTGCCAGCAGCCCAGGGACAGGCAATTATCAGCCCCAGCATTTT

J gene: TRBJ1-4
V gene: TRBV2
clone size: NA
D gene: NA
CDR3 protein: CASSVEQGYEKLFF
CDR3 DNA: TGTGCCAGCAGTGTAGAACAGGGCTATGAAAAACTGTTTTTT

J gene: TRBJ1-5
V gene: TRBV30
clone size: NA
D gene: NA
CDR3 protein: CAWSAEQSSNQPQHF
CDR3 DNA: TGTGCCTGGAGTGCAGAGCAGTCTAGCAATCAGCCCCAGCATTTT

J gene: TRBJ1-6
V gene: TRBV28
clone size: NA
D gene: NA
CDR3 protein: CATYLDPLSPLHF
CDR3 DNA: TGTGCCACCTACTTGGACCCACTTTCACCCCTCCACTTT

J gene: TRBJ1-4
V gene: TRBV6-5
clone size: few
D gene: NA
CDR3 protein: CASSYKTDGGEKLFF
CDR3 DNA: TGTGCCAGCAGTTACAAGACAGACGGAGGTGAAAAACTGTTTTTT

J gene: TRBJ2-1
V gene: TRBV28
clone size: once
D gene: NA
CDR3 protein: CASSLPGREQFF
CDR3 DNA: TGTGCCAGCAGTTTGCCGGGACGCGAGCAGTTCTTC

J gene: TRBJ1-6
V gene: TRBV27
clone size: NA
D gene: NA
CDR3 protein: CASSGALYNSPLHF
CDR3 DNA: TGTGCCAGCAGCGGGGCCTTGTATAATTCACCCCTCCACTTT

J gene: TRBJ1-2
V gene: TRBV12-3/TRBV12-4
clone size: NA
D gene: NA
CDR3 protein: CASSLGVWYGYTF
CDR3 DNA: TGTGCCAGCAGCTTGGGGGTGTGGTATGGCTACACCTTC

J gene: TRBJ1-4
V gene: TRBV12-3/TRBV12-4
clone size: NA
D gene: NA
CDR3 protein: CASRGTFVRKLFF
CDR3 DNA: TGTGCCAGTCGGGGGACATTTGTTCGAAAACTGTTTTTT

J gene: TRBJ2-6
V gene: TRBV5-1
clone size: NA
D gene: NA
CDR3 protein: CASSPGAIGANVLTF
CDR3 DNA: TGCGCCAGCAGCCCCGGGGCGATAGGGGCCAACGTCCTGACTTTC

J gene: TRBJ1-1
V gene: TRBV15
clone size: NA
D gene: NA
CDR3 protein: CATSRDSIEFSMNTEAFF
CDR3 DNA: TGTGCCACCAGCAGAGATAGCATCGAGTTTAGCATGAACACTGAAGCTTTCTTT

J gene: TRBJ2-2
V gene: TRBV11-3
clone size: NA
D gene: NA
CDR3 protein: CASSLGGITGELFF
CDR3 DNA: TGTGCCAGCAGCTTAGGGGGCATCACCGGGGAGCTGTTTTTT

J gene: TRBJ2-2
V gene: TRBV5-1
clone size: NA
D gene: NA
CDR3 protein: CASSLDELPGELFF
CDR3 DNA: TGCGCCAGCAGCTTGGATGAGCTTCCCGGGGAGCTGTTTTTT

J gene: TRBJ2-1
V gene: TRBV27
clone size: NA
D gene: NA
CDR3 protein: CASSLSGPYNEQFF
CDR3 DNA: TGTGCCAGCAGTTTAAGCGGGCCCTACAATGAGCAGTTCTTC

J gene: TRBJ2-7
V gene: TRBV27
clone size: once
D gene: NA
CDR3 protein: CAGAGEGPDYEQYF
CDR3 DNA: TGTGCCGGAGCAGGGGAGGGACCCGACTACGAGCAGTACTTC

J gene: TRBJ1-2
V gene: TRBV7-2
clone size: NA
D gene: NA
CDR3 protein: CASSSFTGYGYTF
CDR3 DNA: TGTGCCAGCAGCTCATTCACGGGGTATGGCTACACCTTC

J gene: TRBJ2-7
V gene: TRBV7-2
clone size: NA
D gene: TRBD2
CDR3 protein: CASSLVSSGRSSSYEQYF
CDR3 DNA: TGTGCCAGCAGCTTAGTAAGCAGCGGGAGGTCTAGCTCCTACGAGCAGTACTTC

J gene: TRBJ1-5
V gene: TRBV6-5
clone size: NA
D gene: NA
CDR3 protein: CASIPGADNNQPQHF
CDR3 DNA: TGTGCCAGCATACCAGGGGCTGATAACAATCAGCCCCAGCATTTT

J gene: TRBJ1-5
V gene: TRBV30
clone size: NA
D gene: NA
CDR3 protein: CAGGAGGGQPQHF
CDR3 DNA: TGTGCGGGGGGAGCCGGTGGGGGTCAGCCCCAGCATTTT

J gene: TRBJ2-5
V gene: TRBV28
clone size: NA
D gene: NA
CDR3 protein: CASSWAGLSKETQYF
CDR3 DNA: TGTGCCAGCAGCTGGGCGGGGCTATCTAAAGAGACCCAGTACTTC

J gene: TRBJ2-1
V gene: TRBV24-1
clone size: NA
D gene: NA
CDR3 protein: CATSDRGWNSEQFF
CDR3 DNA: TGTGCCACCAGTGACAGGGGCTGGAATAGTGAGCAGTTCTTC

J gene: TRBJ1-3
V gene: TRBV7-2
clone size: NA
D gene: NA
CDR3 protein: CASSLGGQGNTIYF
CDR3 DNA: TGTGCCAGCAGCTTGGGGGGCCAAGGAAACACCATATATTTT

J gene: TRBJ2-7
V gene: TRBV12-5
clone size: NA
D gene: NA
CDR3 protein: CASGSQVPILF
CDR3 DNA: TGTGCTAGTGGTTCCCAGGTGCCCATACTCTTC

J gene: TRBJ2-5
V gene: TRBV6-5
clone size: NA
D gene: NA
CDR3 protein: CASSPAGSQETQYF
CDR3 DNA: TGTGCCAGCAGCCCCGCCGGGTCCCAAGAGACCCAGTACTTC

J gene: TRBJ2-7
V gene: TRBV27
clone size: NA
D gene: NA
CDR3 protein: CASTSETRPYEQYF
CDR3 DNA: TGTGCCAGCACCTCGGAGACAAGGCCCTACGAGCAGTACTTC

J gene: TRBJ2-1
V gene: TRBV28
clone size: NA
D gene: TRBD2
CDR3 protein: CASRQPGLVYSEQFF
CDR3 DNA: TGTGCCAGCAGGCAACCGGGACTAGTATACAGTGAGCAGTTCTTC

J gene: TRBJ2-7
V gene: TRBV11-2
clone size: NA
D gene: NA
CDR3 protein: CASSHQSRPGGNYEQYF
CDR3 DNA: TGTGCCAGCAGCCACCAATCTCGACCGGGCGGCAACTACGAGCAGTACTTC

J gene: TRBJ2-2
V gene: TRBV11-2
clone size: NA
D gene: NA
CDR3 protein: CASSLFGPGELFF
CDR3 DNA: TGTGCCAGCAGCTTATTTGGTCCCGGGGAGCTGTTTTTT

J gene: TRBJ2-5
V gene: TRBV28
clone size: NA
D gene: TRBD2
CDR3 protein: CASRMGLGRETQYF
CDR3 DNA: TGTGCCAGCAGGATGGGACTAGGACGCGAGACCCAGTACTTC

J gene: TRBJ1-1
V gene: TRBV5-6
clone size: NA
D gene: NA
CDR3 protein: CASSLRQGTGAFF
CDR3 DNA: TGTGCCAGCAGCTTACGGCAGGGAACAGGAGCTTTCTTT

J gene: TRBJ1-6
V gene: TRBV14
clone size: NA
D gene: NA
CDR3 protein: CASSLWVDSPLHF
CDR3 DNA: TGTGCCAGCTCCCTTTGGGTCGATTCACCCCTCCACTTT

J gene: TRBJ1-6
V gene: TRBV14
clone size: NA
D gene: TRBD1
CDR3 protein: CASSQTGGGTISYNSPLHF
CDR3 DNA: TGTGCCAGCAGCCAAACAGGGGGCGGAACTATCTCCTATAATTCACCCCTCCACTTT

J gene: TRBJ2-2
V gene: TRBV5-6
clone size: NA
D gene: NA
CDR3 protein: CASSSVGSETGELFF
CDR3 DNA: TGTGCCAGCAGCTCTGTCGGGAGCGAAACCGGGGAGCTGTTTTTT

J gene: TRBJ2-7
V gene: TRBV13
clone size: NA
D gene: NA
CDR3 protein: CASSFETGVPYEQYF
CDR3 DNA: TGTGCCAGCAGCTTTGAGACGGGGGTCCCCTACGAGCAGTACTTC

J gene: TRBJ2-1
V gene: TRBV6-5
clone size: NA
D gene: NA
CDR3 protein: CASSPPRRDEQFF
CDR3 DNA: TGTGCCAGCAGCCCCCCCAGGCGCGATGAGCAGTTCTTC

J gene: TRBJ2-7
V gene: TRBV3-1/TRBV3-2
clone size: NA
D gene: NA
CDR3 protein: CASSLPSLGRTVSYEQYF
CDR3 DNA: TGTGCCAGCAGCCTACCCAGTCTCGGCCGGACGGTCTCCTACGAGCAGTACTTC